Listed here are 17 T cell receptor beta chains from one sample, sequenced in a study of cytomegalovirus exposure and HLA in healthy donors. The PCR made use of 60 Vbeta and 13 Jbeta primers. TCRdb keeps only in-frame clones here, not all; method: immunoSEQ multiplex PCR. The data contain about 140,000 clones, roughly 78% of them seen just once; the ten biggest clones take up around 4.8%. What was sequenced was PBMCs. The receptors stem from a man younger than 45 in good health.

This chain connects TRBV5-1 to TRBJ2-7; 8 bases are shared with TRBD1. V lost 2 bases and J lost 6; bases outside the gene matches: 10. Germline lookup yields CDR1 SGHRS and CDR2 YFSETQ. The CDR3 extends over 15 amino acids. This chain's CDR3 is CASSLAPPGGFEQYF. The CDR3 region has the DNA TGCGCCAGCAGCTTAGCTCCGCCAGGGGGCTTCGAGCAGTACTTC.

The gene calls are TRBV9 and TRBJ2-1; 8 bases match TRBD2. Looked up from germline, CDR1 is SGDLS and CDR2 is YYNGEE. J gave up 0 bases and V 4 bases, and 3 bases lay outside the gene matches. The CDR3 consists of 15 residues. CDR3 sequence reads: CASSQSGSSYNEQFF. DNA for the CDR3: TGTGCCAGCAGCCAGAGCGGGAGCTCCTACAATGAGCAGTTCTTC. Full variable domain (rest looked up from reference TRBV9 and TRBJ2-1): DSGVTQTPKHLITATGQRVTLRCSPRSGDLSVYWYQQSLDQGLQFLIQYYNGEERAKGNILERFSAQQFPDLHSELNLSSLELGDSALYFCASSQSGSSYNEQFFGPGTRLTVL.

The chain combines TRBV5-1 with TRBJ2-7, with a weak D call TRBD2 (6 bases). Germline values: CDR1 SGHRS, CDR2 YFSETQ. The V gene lost 1 base and the J gene lost 0 bases, with 20 bases spanning the gap. This CDR3 has 18 residues. The CDR3 nucleotides read TGCGCCAGCAGCTTGCGTGCCGAGCTAGCGAGAATCTCCTACGAGCAGTACTTC. Amino acid sequence: CASSLRAELARISYEQYF.

In this sample, this clone turned up a few times. This chain connects TRBV11-3 to TRBJ2-1; a possible D gene is TRBD1 (5 bases). Trimming took 5 bases from V and 4 from J, leaving 18 bases between them. This CDR3 region has 16 residues. Per the germline V gene, CDR1 is SGHNT and CDR2 is YENEEA. The CDR3 loop reads CASSLRVDGAYNEQFF. CDR3 in DNA: TGTGCCAGCAGCCTGCGAGTCGATGGGGCATACAATGAGCAGTTCTTC.

The chain links TRBV29-1 to TRBJ1-1; D is unclear. The V and J ends lost 4 bases and 3 bases respectively, with 18 bases between them. The germline V gene encodes CDR1 SQVTM and CDR2 ANQGSEA. This CDR3 has 15 amino acids. Written as DNA, the CDR3 is TGCAGCGTTGTCCCCGCGACCTCCGGGGACACTGAAGCTTTCTTT. It is translated as CSVVPATSGDTEAFF.

Note on this clone: The junction shows a germline mismatch at one end, possibly a read error. The genes are TRBV7-9 and TRBJ2-2, with a possible D match to TRBD2 (6 bases). The CDR3 is 16 residues long. Germline values: CDR1 SEHNR, CDR2 FQNEAQ (reference sequence). CDR3 region: CSSSFLGGKGTGELFF. The DNA of the CDR3 is TGTTCCAGCAGCTTCTTGGGCGGGAAAGGCACCGGGGAGCTGTTTTTT.

V gene TRBV2 combines with J gene TRBJ2-5; 8 bases are shared with TRBD1. With V trimmed by 5 bases and J by 11 bases, 10 bases remained unmatched. The CDR3 runs to 13 residues. From germline, CDR1 is SNHLY and CDR2 FYNNEI. The CDR3 region is CASSHTGGREQYF. The CDR3 coding sequence is TGTGCCAGCAGTCATACAGGGGGTCGGGAGCAGTACTTC. Full variable domain (outside the CDR3, taken from reference TRBV2 and TRBJ2-5): EPEVTQTPSHQVTQMGQEVILRCVPISNHLYFYWYRQILGQKVEFLVSFYNNEISEKSEIFDDQFSVERPDGSNFTLKIRSTKLEDSAMYFCASSHTGGREQYFGPGTRLLVL.

The rearrangement uses TRBV14 and TRBJ2-3, with 7 nucleotides matching TRBD2. Unmatched junction bases numbered 7, after V lost 2 bases and J lost 2 bases. Germline V gene lookup returns CDR1 SGHDN and CDR2 FVKESK. This CDR3 is 16 amino acids long. CDR3 amino acids: CASSQYRGRDTDTQYF. The CDR3 coding sequence is TGTGCCAGCAGCCAATATCGAGGGAGGGACACAGATACGCAGTATTTT.

The chain uses TRBV29-1 and TRBJ1-5; 9 bases are shared with TRBD1. J gave up 1 base and V 6 bases, and 7 bases lay outside the gene matches. Germline V gene data show CDR1 as SQVTM and CDR2 as ANQGSEA. The CDR3 is made up of 15 amino acids. Written as DNA, the CDR3 is TGCAGCGTCTCCCTGGGACAGGGAAGCAATCAGCCCCAGCATTTT. This codes for CSVSLGQGSNQPQHF.

The chain is built from TRBV5-1 and TRBJ2-3; the D gene is possibly TRBD1 (6 bases). Germline lookup yields CDR1 SGHRS and CDR2 YFSETQ. The CDR3 extends over 14 amino acids. Between the trimmed V and J ends, which lost 7 bases and 3 bases, there was a span of 15 bases. Here the CDR3 reads CASFTGSGTDTQYF. CDR3 DNA: TGCGCCAGCTTTACAGGGAGTGGTACAGATACGCAGTATTTT.

The gene calls are TRBV5-1 and TRBJ2-2, with 13 bases lining up with TRBD2. The germline CDR1 and CDR2 sequences are SGHRS and YFSETQ. The length of the CDR3 is 16 residues. V dropped 3 bases and J dropped 6; count of bases not matched to a gene: 5. CDR3: CASSSGTSGKAGELFF. CDR3 DNA sequence: TGCGCCAGCAGCTCTGGGACTAGCGGGAAGGCCGGGGAGCTGTTTTTT.

This rearrangement joins TRBV19 to TRBJ2-5; 7 bases are shared with TRBD1. Germline V gives CDR1 LNHDA, CDR2 SQIVND (reference sequence). Trimming at V came to 5 bases and at J to 7 bases, leaving 7 bases not matched to a gene. The CDR3 extends over 13 amino acids. The CDR3 bases are TGTGCCAGTAGTGCCGACAGGGATGGGACCCAGTACTTC. It yields the protein CASSADRDGTQYF.

This chain connects TRBV6-5 to TRBJ2-1, with 16 bases aligning to TRBD2. There are 15 residues in the CDR3. Germline values: CDR1 MNHEY, CDR2 SVGAGI. Germline trimming cut 5 bases from V and 8 bases from J; bases unmatched to any gene: 3. DNA for the CDR3: TGTGCCAGCAGTATGGGACTAGCGGGAGGGTATGAGCAGTTCTTC. Its protein is CASSMGLAGGYEQFF.

The rearrangement joins TRBV28 to TRBJ2-5; the D is unclear. This CDR3 spans 13 amino acids. Germline CDR1 and CDR2: MDHEN and SYDVKM. The ends were cut back, 6 bases at V and 2 bases at J, with 10 bases in the middle. The CDR3 bases are TGTGCCAGCAGGCGCGAGCTGCAAGAGACCCAGTACTTC. Residues: CASRRELQETQYF.

The table lists this clone with a count of one. The gene calls are TRBV15 and TRBJ2-6, with D uncertain. Trimming stripped 0 bases from V and 1 base from J, with 7 bases between. Looked up from germline, CDR1 is LNHNV and CDR2 is YYDKDF (reference sequence). CDR3 length equals 16 residues. Here the CDR3 DNA reads TGTGCCACCAGCAGAGACTTGTATTCTGGGGCCAACGTCCTGACTTTC. This sequence encodes CATSRDLYSGANVLTF.

CDR3 in amino acids: CAISPGGATSYEQYF. Here the CDR3 DNA reads TGTGCCATCAGTCCCGGCGGGGCAACCTCCTACGAGCAGTACTTC. This rearrangement joins TRBV10-3 to TRBJ2-7, with D maybe TRBD2 (6 bases). The germline V and J ends were trimmed by 5 bases and 0 bases, with 14 bases remaining between them. The CDR3 covers 15 residues. Per the germline V gene, CDR1 is ENHRY and CDR2 is SYGVKD.

The chain has TRBV7-8 and TRBJ2-1; 10 bases are a match to TRBD2. The CDR3 covers 13 residues. Germline trimming cut 7 bases from V and 12 bases from J; bases unmatched to any gene: 9. The V gene's germline CDR1 is SGHVS and CDR2 FQNEAQ. CDR3 DNA sequence: TGTGCCAGCATCAGCGGGAGGGACGGGAGGCAGTTCTTC. Its protein product is CASISGRDGRQFF.